This record covers a single T cell receptor (beta chain). The target antigen is unknown. The data were obtained in a study of long-term antiretroviral therapy in people with HIV. Study results and caveats: Blood in the study was drawn between the mid-2000s and the late 2010s, possibly under older ART regimens, which may be less effective than current ones.

An immunoSEQ assay, version v3.0, was performed at survey level. Data came from immunoSEQ multiplex PCR; TCRdb stores just in-frame clones and leaves some out. The profile covers 30,000 to 40,000 clones, with under 90% appearing a single time and 7.9% taken by the ten largest. This CDR3 spans 18 amino acids. J lost 4 bases, V lost 4 bases, and 11 bases had no gene match. Per germline, CDR1 MDHEN and CDR2 SYDVKM. This TCR came from a man younger than 35 with HIV. The source material was unsorted PBMCs, sampled 0.4 years before starting antiretroviral therapy. This chain links TRBV28 with TRBJ2-2; TRBD1 agrees at 11 bases. As DNA, the CDR3 is TGTGCCAGCAGTTCCCCAAGAGGACAGGGGGCGACCACCGGGGAGCTGTTTTTT. Translation gives CASSSPRGQGATTGELFF.